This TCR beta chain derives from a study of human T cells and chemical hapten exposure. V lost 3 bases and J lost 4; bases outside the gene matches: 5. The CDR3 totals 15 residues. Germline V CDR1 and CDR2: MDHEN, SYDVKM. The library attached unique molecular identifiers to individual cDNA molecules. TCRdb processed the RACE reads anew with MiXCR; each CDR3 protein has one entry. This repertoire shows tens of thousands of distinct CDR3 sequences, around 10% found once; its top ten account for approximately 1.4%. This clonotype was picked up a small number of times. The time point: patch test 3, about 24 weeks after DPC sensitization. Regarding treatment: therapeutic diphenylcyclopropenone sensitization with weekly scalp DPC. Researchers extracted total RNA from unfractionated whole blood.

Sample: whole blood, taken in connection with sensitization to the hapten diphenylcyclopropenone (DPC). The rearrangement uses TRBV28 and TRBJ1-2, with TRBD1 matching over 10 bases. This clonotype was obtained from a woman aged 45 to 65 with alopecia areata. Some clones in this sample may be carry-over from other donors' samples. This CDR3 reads CASSFGTGDAYGYTF. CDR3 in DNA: TGTGCCAGCAGTTTTGGGACAGGGGATGCCTATGGCTACACCTTC.